This paragraph covers one T cell receptor beta chain sequence. This CDR3 has 15 residues. With 5 bases clipped from V and 9 bases from J, the junction kept 15 bases outside the gene matches. Germline assignment: CDR1 LGHNT and CDR2 FRNRAP. The data were obtained in a study of blood T cell repertoires in COVID-19. Study details: The study drew acute and convalescent COVID-19 samples from the United States, Italy and Spain.

In the study's own analysis: It was from reference gene primer amplification that nucleated cell counts were estimated. Only in-frame clones appear in the TCRdb table, and some are missing; sequencing was by immunoSEQ multiplex PCR. That table furnishes V, J and clone size, whereas the DNA furnished D and trimming. Of just over 300,000 clones in the sample, 89% were seen once. Sequenced sample: peripheral blood. This TCR was sampled from a woman under 40 with COVID-19, enrolled during active disease. The rearrangement links TRBV12-5 to TRBJ1-1; 7 positions agree with TRBD1. This CDR3 reads CASGLTTGAGEKAFF. The CDR3 DNA reads TGTGCTAGTGGTCTTACTACAGGGGCCGGAGAGAAAGCTTTCTTT.